This T cell receptor beta chain emerged from a study of cytomegalovirus exposure and HLA in healthy donors. Study-level results: Accurate prediction of most subjects' HLA-A and HLA-B alleles from TCR beta sequences was reported. Relative to equally common others, HLA-associated TCR beta chains showed greater clonal expansion in a later analysis. Cytomegalovirus status, reportedly, was diagnosed with high specificity and sensitivity by the classifier.

Comment on this clone: Its antigen remains unidentified.

Primers: 60 Vbeta forward and 13 Jbeta reverse. The repertoire was sequenced with immunoSEQ multiplex PCR; TCRdb's copy has only in-frame clones and lacks some. This sample has some 130,000 clones; around 63% occur once, and the top ten carry 1.5% to 2%. While unrecorded immune exposures were likely, the donors were nominally healthy when sampled. This CDR3 is 16 amino acids long. Trimming took 2 bases from V and 1 from J; bases not matched to a gene: 4. Germline assignment: CDR1 SGHRS and CDR2 YFSETQ. The chain combines TRBV5-1 with TRBJ2-5, with TRBD1 identical over 11 bases. Sequences were obtained from PBMCs. The clonotype originates from a human donor in good health. The CDR3 nucleotides read TGCGCCAGCAGCTTACTGGGACAGGGGGTCCAAGAGACCCAGTACTTC. Its protein product is CASSLLGQGVQETQYF.